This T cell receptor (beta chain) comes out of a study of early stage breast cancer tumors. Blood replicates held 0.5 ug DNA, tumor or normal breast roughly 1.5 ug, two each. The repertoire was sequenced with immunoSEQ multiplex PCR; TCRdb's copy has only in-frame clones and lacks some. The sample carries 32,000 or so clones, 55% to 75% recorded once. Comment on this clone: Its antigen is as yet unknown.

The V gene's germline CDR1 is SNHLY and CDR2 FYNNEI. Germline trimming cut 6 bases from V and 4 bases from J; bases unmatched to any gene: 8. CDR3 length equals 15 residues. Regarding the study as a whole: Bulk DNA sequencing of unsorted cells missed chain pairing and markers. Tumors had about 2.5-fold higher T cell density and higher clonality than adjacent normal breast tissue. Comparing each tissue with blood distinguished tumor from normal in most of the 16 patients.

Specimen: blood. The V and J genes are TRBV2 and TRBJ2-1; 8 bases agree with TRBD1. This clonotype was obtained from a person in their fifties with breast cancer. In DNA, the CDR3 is TGTGCCAGCAGACCCGGGACAGGCTATTACAATGAGCAGTTCTTC. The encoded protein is CASRPGTGYYNEQFF.